Following are 17 T cell receptor beta chains from one sample sequenced in a study of T cell responses to AZD1222 COVID-19 vaccine (dated by TCRdb to the early 2020s). The time point label corresponds to: baseline before first vaccination. Receptor libraries were prepared by the immunoSEQ multiplex PCR assay. Held by TCRdb, this immuneACCESS table contains in-frame sequences only and omits some clones. Under half of the omission traces to an unresolved V gene where checked; the cause of the rest is unknown. Here the sample has approximately 100,000 clones; around nine tenths occur a single time. About 19% of the sample rests with the top ten. Here the sequenced sample was peripheral blood, taken on day 0 of AZD1222 vaccination. These receptors came from an adult in good health.

The gene calls are TRBV11-2 and TRBJ1-2, with TRBD1 as a possible D gene (6 bases). The CDR3 consists of 14 residues. The V gene's germline CDR1 is SGHAT and CDR2 FQNNGV. The V and J ends lost 3 bases and 4 bases respectively, with 12 bases between them. In nucleotides, the CDR3 is TGTGCCAGCAGCTTCCGGACAGCGATCTATGGCTACACCTTC. Translating gives CASSFRTAIYGYTF.

The chain combines TRBV5-4 with TRBJ1-6; no definite D call. Germline values: CDR1 SGHNT, CDR2 YYREEE (reference sequence). Between the trimmed V and J ends, which lost 4 bases and 14 bases, there was a span of 4 bases. The CDR3 contains 9 residues. CDR3 region: CASSGALHF. CDR3 in DNA: TGTGCCAGCAGCGGGGCCCTCCACTTT.

This clone appeared a single time. The V call is TRBV13, the J call TRBJ2-2, with D perhaps matching TRBD1 or TRBD2 (5 bases each). The CDR3 loop spans 16 amino acids. Germline V gene data show CDR1 as PRHDT and CDR2 as FYEKMQ (reference sequence). V was shortened by 2 bases and J by 2 bases, with 12 bases between the two germline ends. In DNA form, the CDR3 reads TGTGCCAGCAGCTTACTAGCAGGGTTAAACACCGGGGAGCTGTTTTTT. Encoded protein: CASSLLAGLNTGELFF.

The chain recombines TRBV6-5 with TRBJ1-4, with D unresolved. Looked up from germline, CDR1 is MNHEY and CDR2 is SVGAGI. The CDR3 length is 12 residues. V was clipped by 8 bases and J by 5 bases, with 9 bases between them. The CDR3 coding sequence is TGTGCCAGCCAGAAAAAAAATGAAAAACTGTTTTTT. The encoded protein is CASQKKNEKLFF.

The V gene is TRBV2, the J gene TRBJ1-1, with TRBD1 as a possible D gene (6 bases). V lost 3 bases to trimming and J lost 4 bases, with 12 bases between them. In germline, CDR1 is SNHLY, CDR2 FYNNEI. The CDR3 contains 14 residues. The CDR3 is CASSDRGLATEAFF. The CDR3 bases are TGTGCCAGCAGTGACAGGGGACTAGCCACTGAAGCTTTCTTT. The entire variable domain, with the rest obtained from reference TRBV2 and TRBJ1-1, is as follows: EPEVTQTPSHQVTQMGQEVILRCVPISNHLYFYWYRQILGQKVEFLVSFYNNEISEKSEIFDDQFSVERPDGSNFTLKIRSTKLEDSAMYFCASSDRGLATEAFFGQGTRLTVV.

V and J are TRBV19 and TRBJ1-1, with TRBD1 matching over 8 bases. After removal of 7 bases from V and 4 bases from J, the junction contained 8 bases not matched to a gene. This CDR3 has 14 residues. CDR1 LNHDA and CDR2 SQIVND come from the germline V gene (reference sequence). The CDR3 nucleotides read TGTGCCAGTAACCCTGGACAGGGAGCCACTGAAGCTTTCTTT. Residues: CASNPGQGATEAFF.

The V gene is TRBV4-1, the J gene TRBJ1-1; weak D call: TRBD1 (6 bases). CDR3 length: 16 amino acids. With 1 base removed from V and 7 bases from J, the gap between germline ends came to 19 bases. Germline assignment: CDR1 MGHRA and CDR2 YSYEKL. The CDR3 sequence is CASSQVGLGGSGEAFF. Here the CDR3 DNA reads TGCGCCAGCAGCCAAGTTGGGTTAGGGGGGAGCGGTGAAGCTTTCTTT.

The gene calls are TRBV7-2 and TRBJ2-1; possible D gene TRBD2, 6 bases. Germline assignment: CDR1 SGHTA and CDR2 FQGNSA. Between the trimmed V and J ends, which lost 2 bases and 9 bases, there was a span of 14 bases. The CDR3 is 14 amino acids. In DNA, the CDR3 is TGTGCCAGCAGCTTACTCCTAGTGGGGGGTGAGCAGTTCTTC. Residues: CASSLLLVGGEQFF. Variable domain in full (rest from reference TRBV7-2 and TRBJ2-1): GAGVSQSPSNKVTEKGKDVELRCDPISGHTALYWYRQSLGQGLEFLIYFQGNSAPDKSGLPSDRFSAERTGGSVSTLTIQRTQQEDSAVYLCASSLLLVGGEQFFGPGTRLTVL.

This clone was recorded once. This sequence joins TRBV24-1 and TRBJ1-6; 9 bases match TRBD1. Germline V gene sequence: CDR1 KGHDR, CDR2 SFDVKD. The CDR3 runs 15 residues. The V and J ends lost 2 bases and 8 bases, in that order; junction bases with no gene match: 3. CDR3 nucleotides: TGTGCCACCAGTGATTCCACAGGGGGCGATTCACCCCTCCACTTT. Its translation is CATSDSTGGDSPLHF.

The rearrangement joins TRBV9 to TRBJ1-1; 8 bases match TRBD1. The V segment lost 3 bases and the J segment 3 bases; nucleotides outside the gene matches: 7. Germline lookup yields CDR1 SGDLS and CDR2 YYNGEE. This CDR3 has 15 residues. CDR3 region: CASSAWGQEDTEAFF. Here the CDR3 DNA reads TGTGCCAGCAGCGCCTGGGGACAGGAGGACACTGAAGCTTTCTTT. Complete variable domain (other parts from reference TRBV9 and TRBJ1-1): DSGVTQTPKHLITATGQRVTLRCSPRSGDLSVYWYQQSLDQGLQFLIQYYNGEERAKGNILERFSAQQFPDLHSELNLSSLELGDSALYFCASSAWGQEDTEAFFGQGTRLTVV.

The CDR3 loop is CASSYGINSPLHF. The CDR3, as DNA: TGTGCCAGCAGTTACGGGATAAATTCACCCCTCCACTTT. The genes are TRBV6-6 and TRBJ1-6; D remains unclear. The V end was cut by 2 bases, the J end by 7 bases, with 6 bases between. CDR1 is MNHNY, CDR2 SVGAGI, per germline (reference sequence). The CDR3 spans 13 residues.

The chain joins TRBV18 to TRBJ2-2, with D perhaps assigned TRBD1 or TRBD2 (5 bases each). The ends were cut back, 2 bases at V and 2 bases at J, with 12 bases in the middle. There are 16 residues in the CDR3. Germline loops: CDR1 KGHSH, CDR2 LQKENI. The CDR3 nucleotides read TGTGCCAGCTCACCAGAGGGGCCCTTAAACACCGGGGAGCTGTTTTTT. Amino acid sequence: CASSPEGPLNTGELFF.

The genes are TRBV9 and TRBJ1-1; 11 bases align to TRBD1. Losses at the gene ends were 4 bases for V and 4 bases for J; bases not matched to a gene: 9. Looked up from germline, CDR1 is SGDLS and CDR2 is YYNGEE. CDR3 length: 16 amino acids. The CDR3 spells CASSSRTGGISTEAFF. The CDR3 DNA is TGTGCCAGCAGCTCACGGACAGGGGGCATTAGCACTGAAGCTTTCTTT.

The chain links TRBV15 to TRBJ1-1; unclear D gene. The CDR3 contains 14 residues. Germline-derived CDR1 and CDR2 are LNHNV and YYDKDF (reference sequence). The ends were cut back, 0 bases at V and 2 bases at J, with 7 bases in the middle. CDR3 sequence: CATSRDRVNTEAFF. DNA for the CDR3: TGTGCCACCAGCAGAGATCGAGTAAACACTGAAGCTTTCTTT.

V gene TRBV14 combines with J gene TRBJ2-1; TRBD2 matches at 7 bases. The V gene end was trimmed by 1 base and the J gene end by 6 bases; junction bases not matched to a gene: 3. Germline CDR1 reads SGHDN; CDR2 reads FVKESK. The CDR3 is 14 amino acids. Written as DNA, the CDR3 is TGTGCCAGCAGCCAAGGTACGGGGGGCAATGAGCAGTTCTTC. Translated: CASSQGTGGNEQFF.

The chain employs TRBV6-5 and TRBJ2-1; D gene ambiguous. This CDR3 region has 14 residues. Looked up from germline, CDR1 is MNHEY and CDR2 is SVGAGI. V was trimmed by 8 bases and J by 0 bases, leaving 11 bases between them. The CDR3 bases are TGTGCCAGCGGTACAGTCCTCTCCTACAATGAGCAGTTCTTC. Translated: CASGTVLSYNEQFF.

This clone was counted only a few times. The V gene is TRBV3-1 (or the pseudogene TRBV3-2), the J gene TRBJ1-1; 7 bases are shared with TRBD1. CDR1 and CDR2 from the germline V gene are LGHDT and YNNKEL (reference sequence). Trimming took 2 bases from V and 11 from J; bases not matched to a gene: 11. The CDR3 consists of 14 residues. CDR3 DNA: TGTGCCAGCAGCCAACGGGACAGACCCCTATGGGCTTTCTTT. Residues: CASSQRDRPLWAFF.